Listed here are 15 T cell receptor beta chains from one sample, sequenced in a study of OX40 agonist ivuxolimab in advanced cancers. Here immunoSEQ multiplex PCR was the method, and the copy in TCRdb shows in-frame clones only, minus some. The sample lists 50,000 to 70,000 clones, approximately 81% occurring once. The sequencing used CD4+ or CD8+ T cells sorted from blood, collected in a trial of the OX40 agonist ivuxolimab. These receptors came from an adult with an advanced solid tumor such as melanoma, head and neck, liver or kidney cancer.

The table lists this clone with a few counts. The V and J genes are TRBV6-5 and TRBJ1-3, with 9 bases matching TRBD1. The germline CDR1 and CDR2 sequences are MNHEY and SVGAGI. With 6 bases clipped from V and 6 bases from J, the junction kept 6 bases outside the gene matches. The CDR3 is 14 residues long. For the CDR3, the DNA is TGTGCCAGCAGCCCCGGGACAGGGAAAAACACCATATATTTT. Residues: CASSPGTGKNTIYF.

The CDR3, as DNA: TGTGCCAGCAGCCCCACAGGGACTGGAAACACCATATATTTT. Translated, it gives CASSPTGTGNTIYF. The chain couples TRBV9 to TRBJ1-3, with D possibly TRBD1 on 6 matching bases. V gave up 4 bases and J gave up 2 bases, with 10 bases separating them. The CDR3 loop spans 14 amino acids. Germline CDR1 SGDLS, CDR2 YYNGEE.

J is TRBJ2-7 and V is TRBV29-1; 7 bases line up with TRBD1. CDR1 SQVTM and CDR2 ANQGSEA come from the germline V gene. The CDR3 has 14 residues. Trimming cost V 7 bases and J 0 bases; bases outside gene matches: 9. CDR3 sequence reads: CSASGQSDSYEQYF. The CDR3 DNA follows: TGCAGCGCCTCGGGACAGTCCGACTCCTACGAGCAGTACTTC.

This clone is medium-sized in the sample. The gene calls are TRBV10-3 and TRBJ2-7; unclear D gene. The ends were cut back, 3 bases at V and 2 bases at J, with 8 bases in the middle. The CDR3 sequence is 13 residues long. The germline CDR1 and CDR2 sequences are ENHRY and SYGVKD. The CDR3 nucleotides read TGTGCCATCAGTGAATCAGGAACCTACGAGCAGTACTTC. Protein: CAISESGTYEQYF.

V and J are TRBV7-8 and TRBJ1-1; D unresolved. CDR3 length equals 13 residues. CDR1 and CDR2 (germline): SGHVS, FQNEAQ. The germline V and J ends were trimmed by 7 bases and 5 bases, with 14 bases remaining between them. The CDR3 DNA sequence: TGTGCCAGCACCCTTACATTCGGGACTGAAGCTTTCTTT. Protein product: CASTLTFGTEAFF.

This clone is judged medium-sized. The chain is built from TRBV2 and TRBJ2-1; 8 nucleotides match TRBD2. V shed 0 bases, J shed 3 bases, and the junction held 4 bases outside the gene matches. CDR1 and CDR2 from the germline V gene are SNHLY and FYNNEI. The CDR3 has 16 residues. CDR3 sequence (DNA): TGTGCCAGCAGTGAAGCAGGCGGGGGGAACTACAATGAGCAGTTCTTC. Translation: CASSEAGGGNYNEQFF. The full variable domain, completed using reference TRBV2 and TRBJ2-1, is EPEVTQTPSHQVTQMGQEVILRCVPISNHLYFYWYRQILGQKVEFLVSFYNNEISEKSEIFDDQFSVERPDGSNFTLKIRSTKLEDSAMYFCASSEAGGGNYNEQFFGPGTRLTVL.

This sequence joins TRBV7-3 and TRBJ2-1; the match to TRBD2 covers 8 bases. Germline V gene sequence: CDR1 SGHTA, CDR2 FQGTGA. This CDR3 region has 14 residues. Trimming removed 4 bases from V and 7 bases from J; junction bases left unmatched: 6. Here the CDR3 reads CASSWAGGTNEQFF. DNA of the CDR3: TGTGCCAGCAGCTGGGCGGGGGGAACGAATGAGCAGTTCTTC. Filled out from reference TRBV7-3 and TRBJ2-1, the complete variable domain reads GAGVSQTPSNKVTEKGKYVELRCDPISGHTALYWYRQSLGQGPEFLIYFQGTGAADDSGLPNDRFFAVRPEGSVSTLKIQRTERGDSAVYLCASSWAGGTNEQFFGPGTRLTVL.

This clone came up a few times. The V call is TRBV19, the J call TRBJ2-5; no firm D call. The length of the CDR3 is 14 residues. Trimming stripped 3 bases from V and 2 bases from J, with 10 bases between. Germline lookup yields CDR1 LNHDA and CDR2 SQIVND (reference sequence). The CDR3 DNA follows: TGTGCCAGTAGTATCGGTCGGAGACAAGAGACCCAGTACTTC. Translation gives CASSIGRRQETQYF.

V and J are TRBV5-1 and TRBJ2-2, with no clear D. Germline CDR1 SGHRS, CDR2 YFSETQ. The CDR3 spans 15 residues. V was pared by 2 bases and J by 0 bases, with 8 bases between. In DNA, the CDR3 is TGCGCCAGCAGCTTAAGCGTCGCGAACACCGGGGAGCTGTTTTTT. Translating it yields CASSLSVANTGELFF.

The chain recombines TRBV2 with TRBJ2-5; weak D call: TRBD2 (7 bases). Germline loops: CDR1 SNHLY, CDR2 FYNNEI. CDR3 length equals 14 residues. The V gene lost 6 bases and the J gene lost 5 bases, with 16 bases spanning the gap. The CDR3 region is CASSPGGGQETQYF. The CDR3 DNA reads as TGTGCCAGCAGCCCTGGGGGGGGGCAGGAGACCCAGTACTTC.

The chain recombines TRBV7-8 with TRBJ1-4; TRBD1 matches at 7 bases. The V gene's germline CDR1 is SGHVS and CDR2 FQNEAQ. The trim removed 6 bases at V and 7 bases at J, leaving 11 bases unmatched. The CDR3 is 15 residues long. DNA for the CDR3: TGTGCCAGCAGTCCCTCCGGGACAGTAGCTGAAAAACTGTTTTTT. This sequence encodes CASSPSGTVAEKLFF.

CDR3 nucleotide sequence: TGTGCCAGCAGTCCTCTGAGCGGGAGCTACGGCGAGCAGTACTTC. This translates into CASSPLSGSYGEQYF. J is TRBJ2-5 and V is TRBV2, with 8 bases matching TRBD2. The last part of the DNA fits TRBJ2-7 better; the J call may be wrong. The germline V gene encodes CDR1 SNHLY and CDR2 FYNNEI. The CDR3 sequence is 15 residues long.

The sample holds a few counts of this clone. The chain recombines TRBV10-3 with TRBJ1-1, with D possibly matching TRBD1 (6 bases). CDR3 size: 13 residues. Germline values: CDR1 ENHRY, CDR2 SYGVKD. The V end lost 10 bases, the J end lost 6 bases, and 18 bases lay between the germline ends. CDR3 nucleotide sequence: TGTGCCACCCTAGGGGGGGGGCTCGCTGAAGCTTTCTTT. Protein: CATLGGGLAEAFF.

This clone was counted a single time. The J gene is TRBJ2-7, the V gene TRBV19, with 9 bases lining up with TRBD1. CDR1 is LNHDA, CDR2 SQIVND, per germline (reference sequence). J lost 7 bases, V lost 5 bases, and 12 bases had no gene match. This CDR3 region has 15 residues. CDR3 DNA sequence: TGTGCCAGTAGTTCCCTTGGGGACAGGGTTCAAGAGCAGTACTTC. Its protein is CASSSLGDRVQEQYF.

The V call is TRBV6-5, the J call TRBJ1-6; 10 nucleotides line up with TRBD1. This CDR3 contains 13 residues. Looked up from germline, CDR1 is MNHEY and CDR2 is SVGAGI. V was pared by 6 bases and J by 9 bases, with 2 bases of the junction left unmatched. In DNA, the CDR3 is TGTGCCAGCAGCCGGACAGGGGGTTCACCCCTCCACTTT. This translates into CASSRTGGSPLHF.